The 29 T cell receptor beta chains given below trace back to one sample, sequenced in a study of T cell clonotyping in hematopoietic cell transplantation. The assay was immunoSEQ multiplex PCR, and TCRdb's table has in-frame clones only and misses some. Of 30,000 to 45,000 clones listed, approximately 88% are singletons. The sample taken for sequencing was peripheral blood mononuclear cells. The receptors originated from a woman aged 35 to 49 in good health. Some clones in this sample may be carry-over from other donors' samples.

This clone was detected once. The chain joins TRBV19 to TRBJ1-5, with 8 bases identical to TRBD1. Trimming at V came to 2 bases and at J to 1 base, leaving 13 bases not matched to a gene. The CDR3 is 19 residues long. Germline CDR1 is LNHDA and CDR2 is SQIVND (reference sequence). This chain's CDR3 is CASSITHRGAIGSNQPQHF. The CDR3 nucleotides are TGTGCCAGTAGTATAACACACAGGGGGGCAATCGGAAGCAATCAGCCCCAGCATTTT.

The chain carries TRBV28 and TRBJ2-6; unclear D gene. Trimming stripped 5 bases from V and 4 bases from J, with 6 bases between. The CDR3 totals 13 residues. In germline, CDR1 is MDHEN, CDR2 SYDVKM. The CDR3 protein is CASSNSGANVLTF. CDR3 nucleotides: TGTGCCAGCAGTAATAGCGGGGCCAACGTCCTGACTTTC. Complete variable domain (other parts from reference TRBV28 and TRBJ2-6): DVKVTQSSRYLVKRTGEKVFLECVQDMDHENMFWYRQDPGLGLRLIYFSYDVKMKEKGDIPEGYSVSREKKERFSLILESASTNQTSMYLCASSNSGANVLTFGAGSRLTVL.

The chain combines TRBV2 with TRBJ2-1, with TRBD2 matching over 12 bases. This CDR3 contains 14 residues. Germline assignment: CDR1 SNHLY and CDR2 FYNNEI. V gave up 6 bases and J gave up 10 bases; unmatched junction bases: 7. This CDR3 reads CASRQTSGSGEQFF. The DNA for the CDR3 is TGTGCCAGCAGGCAGACTAGCGGGAGCGGCGAGCAGTTCTTC.

The chain links TRBV5-6 to TRBJ1-3, with D possibly matching TRBD1 (5 bases). V gave up 0 bases and J gave up 4 bases, with 8 bases separating them. The CDR3 runs to 14 residues. Germline V gene data show CDR1 as SGHDT and CDR2 as YYEEEE. CDR3 bases: TGTGCCAGCAGCTTGGGACAGTTAGGAAACACCATATATTTT. Protein: CASSLGQLGNTIYF.

This clone was observed a handful of times. The chain employs TRBV9 and TRBJ2-7; the match to TRBD1 covers 9 bases. Germline CDR1 reads SGDLS; CDR2 reads YYNGEE. This CDR3 spans 14 amino acids. J was trimmed by 3 bases and V by 1 base; bases with no gene match: 2. The CDR3 sequence: CASSVMGQGYEQYF. In DNA, the CDR3 is TGTGCCAGCAGCGTAATGGGACAGGGCTACGAGCAGTACTTC.

The rearrangement links TRBV30 to TRBJ2-3; no definite D call. CDR3 length equals 11 residues. Germline CDR1 reads GTSNPN; CDR2 reads SVGIG (reference sequence). Deletions cut 4 bases from V and 6 bases from J, with 8 bases between. CDR3 in amino acids: CAWTFMDTQYF. CDR3 nucleotide sequence: TGTGCCTGGACCTTCATGGATACGCAGTATTTT.

This clone was observed a handful of times. V and J are TRBV5-1 and TRBJ1-1, with 7 positions matching TRBD1. Trimming took 3 bases from V and 11 from J; bases not matched to a gene: 7. Germline CDR1 SGHRS, CDR2 YFSETQ. The CDR3 length is 12 residues. As DNA, the CDR3 is TGCGCCAGCAGCTCTACAGGGGCGCCGGCTTTCTTT. Translation: CASSSTGAPAFF.

The rearrangement links TRBV29-1 to TRBJ1-2; D call uncertain. Germline CDR1 SQVTM, CDR2 ANQGSEA. The CDR3 has 12 amino acids. V dropped 6 bases and J dropped 3 bases, with 11 bases sitting between them. The CDR3 nucleotides read TGCAGCGTAGCCCTCACTTACTATGGCTACACCTTC. It codes for CSVALTYYGYTF. Using reference TRBV29-1 and TRBJ1-2 for the parts outside the CDR3, the full variable domain is SAVISQKPSRDICQRGTSLTIQCQVDSQVTMMFWYRQQPGQSLTLIATANQGSEATYESGFVIDKFPISRPNLTFSTLTVSNMSPEDSSIYLCSVALTYYGYTFGSGTRLTVV.

The chain links TRBV28 to TRBJ2-7; tentative D call: TRBD1 (5 bases). Deletions cut 5 bases from V and 4 bases from J, with 9 bases between. The CDR3 consists of 12 residues. Germline lookup yields CDR1 MDHEN and CDR2 SYDVKM. CDR3 DNA sequence: TGTGCCAGCAGTCTGAGACAGTACGAGCAGTACTTC. Encoded protein: CASSLRQYEQYF.

The rearrangement joins TRBV5-1 to TRBJ1-4, with a tentative D call TRBD1 (6 bases). This CDR3 is 15 amino acids long. With 0 bases removed from V and 5 bases from J, the gap between germline ends came to 11 bases. Germline-derived CDR1 and CDR2 are SGHRS and YFSETQ. The CDR3 region has the DNA TGCGCCAGCAGCTTGGACAGGGAGGCAAATGAAAAACTGTTTTTT. It translates to CASSLDREANEKLFF.

The chain couples TRBV14 to TRBJ1-2, with D tentatively TRBD1 (5 bases). The CDR3 extends over 14 amino acids. The germline V and J ends were trimmed by 5 bases and 4 bases, with 14 bases remaining between them. The germline CDR1 and CDR2 sequences are SGHDN and FVKESK. The CDR3, as DNA: TGTGCCAGCAGCACGGACGGGGGGATCTATGGCTACACCTTC. This codes for CASSTDGGIYGYTF.

V is TRBV30 and J is TRBJ1-2; tentative D call: TRBD1 (6 bases). V was pared by 0 bases and J by 8 bases, with 19 bases between. There are 15 residues in the CDR3. The germline V gene encodes CDR1 GTSNPN and CDR2 SVGIG (reference sequence). The CDR3 DNA sequence: TGTGCCTGGAGTGTAGGAAGGGGGTTTACTTGGGGCTACACCTTC. Translated: CAWSVGRGFTWGYTF.

The V and J genes are TRBV28 and TRBJ2-7, with D possibly TRBD1 on 6 matching bases. CDR3 length: 14 amino acids. Between the trimmed V and J ends, which lost 4 bases and 6 bases, there was a span of 16 bases. Germline V gene lookup returns CDR1 MDHEN and CDR2 SYDVKM. CDR3 coding DNA: TGTGCCAGCAGTTCGGGACAAAGTCGCTCCGAGCAGTACTTC. It translates to CASSSGQSRSEQYF.

The V and J genes are TRBV28 and TRBJ1-4; no definite D call. The V gene's germline CDR1 is MDHEN and CDR2 SYDVKM. Between the trimmed V and J ends, which lost 8 bases and 8 bases, there was a span of 12 bases. This CDR3 has 12 residues. The CDR3 spells CASALSGEKLFF. In DNA form, the CDR3 reads TGTGCCAGCGCTCTCTCCGGGGAAAAACTGTTTTTT.

This chain joins TRBV28 and TRBJ2-7, with D tentatively TRBD1 or TRBD2 (5 bases each). This CDR3 is built from 13 residues. Germline-derived CDR1 and CDR2 are MDHEN and SYDVKM. V was pared by 10 bases and J by 7 bases, with 20 bases between. The DNA of the CDR3 is TGTGCCACCAAGGGACGGATGCCTCGGGAGCAGTACTTC. This encodes CATKGRMPREQYF. Based on the CDR3 plus reference TRBV28 and TRBJ2-7, the full variable domain is DVKVTQSSRYLVKRTGEKVFLECVQDMDHENMFWYRQDPGLGLRLIYFSYDVKMKEKGDIPEGYSVSREKKERFSLILESASTNQTSMYLCATKGRMPREQYFGPGTRLTVT.

The chain links TRBV27 to TRBJ1-1; D is undetermined. The CDR3 length is 12 residues. The ends were cut back, 3 bases at V and 6 bases at J, with 8 bases in the middle. CDR1 MNHEY and CDR2 SMNVEV come from the germline V gene (reference sequence). CDR3 DNA: TGTGCCAGCAGTTTGGGCAAGGCTGAAGCTTTCTTT. Protein: CASSLGKAEAFF.

The V call is TRBV28, the J call TRBJ2-3, with 16 bases fitting TRBD2. Trimming removed 4 bases from V and 2 bases from J; junction bases left unmatched: 12. The CDR3 totals 20 residues. Germline assignment: CDR1 MDHEN and CDR2 SYDVKM. The CDR3 loop is CASSSAYPGLAGGDTDTQYF. The CDR3 coding sequence is TGTGCCAGCAGTTCCGCCTATCCGGGACTAGCGGGAGGGGACACAGATACGCAGTATTTT.

The chain combines TRBV5-1 with TRBJ2-7; D is unclear. This CDR3 spans 15 amino acids. From germline, CDR1 is SGHRS and CDR2 YFSETQ. Trimming removed 5 bases at V and 4 bases at J, with 19 bases between. CDR3 in DNA: TGCGCCAGCAGTTCGGGCCATCCGAGCCAATACGAGCAGTACTTC. It translates to CASSSGHPSQYEQYF.

This clone has more than one count but fewer than ten. The rearrangement uses TRBV5-1 and TRBJ2-1, with 9 bases fitting TRBD2. Looked up from germline, CDR1 is SGHRS and CDR2 is YFSETQ. V was clipped by 4 bases and J by 1 base; unmatched bases: 6. This CDR3 region has 16 residues. CDR3 DNA sequence: TGCGCCAGCAGCGAGCCCCTAGCGGGATCCTACAATGAGCAGTTCTTC. This codes for CASSEPLAGSYNEQFF.

The rearrangement links TRBV6-1 to TRBJ2-3, with D tentatively TRBD1 (6 bases). Germline CDR1 is MNHNS and CDR2 is SASEGT. The CDR3 is 14 amino acids. The ends were cut back, 6 bases at V and 0 bases at J, with 10 bases in the middle. DNA for the CDR3: TGTGCCAGCAGGGGGACAACGAGCACAGATACGCAGTATTTT. Amino acid sequence: CASRGTTSTDTQYF.

The chain is built from TRBV9 and TRBJ2-1; D possibly corresponds to TRBD1 (6 bases). The germline V and J ends were trimmed by 0 bases and 13 bases, with 11 bases remaining between them. Germline lookup yields CDR1 SGDLS and CDR2 YYNGEE. This CDR3 is built from 12 residues. The CDR3: CASSVVAGVQFF. Here the CDR3 DNA reads TGTGCCAGCAGCGTAGTGGCAGGGGTCCAGTTCTTC.

CDR3: CASSLLAGRHNEQFF. The CDR3 DNA sequence: TGTGCCAGCAGCTTACTAGCGGGAAGACACAATGAGCAGTTCTTC. V is TRBV11-2 and J is TRBJ2-1, with 9 bases that match TRBD2. Germline V gene sequence: CDR1 SGHAT, CDR2 FQNNGV. The CDR3 has 15 residues. V trimming: 2 bases; J trimming: 5 bases; junction bases outside the gene matches: 4.

CDR3 sequence reads: CASSGRGRVINEQFF. The CDR3, as DNA: TGTGCCAGCAGCGGCCGCGGGAGAGTTATCAATGAGCAGTTCTTC. This chain joins TRBV9 and TRBJ2-1, with 7 bases identical to TRBD2. The CDR3 covers 15 residues. V lost 3 bases to trimming and J lost 6 bases; unmatched junction nucleotides: 9. The germline CDR1 and CDR2 sequences are SGDLS and YYNGEE.

CDR3 nucleotide sequence: TGCGCCAGCAGCCACGCTTTGGACAGATACTCTGGAAACACCATATATTTT. It yields the protein CASSHALDRYSGNTIYF. The J gene is TRBJ1-3, the V gene TRBV4-3, with D possibly TRBD1 on 6 matching bases. This CDR3 has 17 residues. Trimming pared 3 bases from V and 0 bases from J, leaving 15 bases between. Germline CDR1 LGHNA, CDR2 YSLEER.

The chain joins TRBV5-4 to TRBJ2-7; 9 bases map to TRBD1. The CDR3 contains 14 residues. Losses at the gene ends were 3 bases for V and 6 bases for J; bases not matched to a gene: 7. Germline V gene lookup returns CDR1 SGHNT and CDR2 YYREEE (reference sequence). CDR3 DNA sequence: TGTGCCAGCAGCTACGGGACAGGGTTAGGCGAGCAGTACTTC. It specifies CASSYGTGLGEQYF.

The chain recombines TRBV5-1 with TRBJ2-7; TRBD2 agrees at 7 bases. The CDR3 consists of 14 residues. Germline CDR1 is SGHRS and CDR2 is YFSETQ. With V trimmed by 2 bases and J by 4 bases, 6 bases remained unmatched. The DNA of the CDR3 is TGCGCCAGCAGCTTTGGAAGCGGGGTGTACGAGCAGTACTTC. This codes for CASSFGSGVYEQYF.

This chain connects TRBV18 to TRBJ1-1; possibly TRBD1 for D (6 bases). This CDR3 spans 12 amino acids. CDR1 is KGHSH, CDR2 LQKENI, per germline. The ends were cut back, 0 bases at V and 10 bases at J, with 9 bases in the middle. As DNA, the CDR3 is TGTGCCAGCTCACCACCGGGAGGGGGAGCTTTCTTT. It translates to CASSPPGGGAFF.

The gene calls are TRBV5-1 and TRBJ1-1; 9 positions match TRBD1. The CDR3 totals 16 residues. Germline trimming cut 4 bases from V and 1 base from J; bases unmatched to any gene: 8. The V gene's germline CDR1 is SGHRS and CDR2 YFSETQ. Here the CDR3 DNA reads TGCGCCAGCAGCGGACCCGGGACAGGGAGGAACACTGAAGCTTTCTTT. Translated, it gives CASSGPGTGRNTEAFF.

The CDR3 spells CASSLRPRSGNTIYF. CDR3 coding DNA: TGTGCCAGCAGTTTACGTCCACGGAGCGGAAACACCATATATTTT. V gene TRBV28 combines with J gene TRBJ1-3; D not resolved. The CDR3 has 15 residues. V dropped 2 bases and J dropped 4 bases, with 12 bases sitting between them. The germline V gene encodes CDR1 MDHEN and CDR2 SYDVKM.